These 6 T cell receptor beta chains originate from one sample sequenced in a study of blood T cell repertoires in COVID-19. Profiling relied on immunoSEQ multiplex PCR, and the TCRdb table lists in-frame clones only, not all of them. Of about 210,000 clones in the sample, 89% were seen once. The sample taken for sequencing was PBMCs or T cells enriched from blood (not recorded which). The receptors originated from a woman aged 18 to 35 who had recovered from COVID-19.

The chain links TRBV24-1 to TRBJ1-1; no clear D. Between the trimmed V and J ends, which lost 12 bases and 6 bases, there was a span of 19 bases. The germline CDR1 and CDR2 sequences are KGHDR and SFDVKD. CDR3 length: 13 residues. CDR3 DNA: TGTGCCCCGACCGGGGTTTTTAAGCCTGAAGCTTTCTTT. It codes for CAPTGVFKPEAFF.

This clone has more than one count but fewer than ten. This chain uses TRBV4-2 with TRBJ2-7; D remains ambiguous. This CDR3 is 15 amino acids long. CDR1 and CDR2 (germline): LGHNA, YNFKEQ. Trimming cost V 0 bases and J 3 bases, with 12 bases left between them. In DNA form, the CDR3 reads TGTGCCAGCAGCCAAGATTTCAGGCAGAACTACGAGCAGTACTTC. It encodes CASSQDFRQNYEQYF.

The chain recombines TRBV29-1 with TRBJ2-1; possible D gene TRBD1, 7 bases. With 7 bases removed from V and 0 bases from J, the gap between germline ends came to 19 bases. Per germline, CDR1 SQVTM and CDR2 ANQGSEA. The CDR3 loop spans 16 amino acids. CDR3 DNA: TGCAGCGGGAAAGGACAGGCGACTAGCTCCTACAATGAGCAGTTCTTC. Its translation: CSGKGQATSSYNEQFF.

The chain combines TRBV10-3 with TRBJ1-5, with a possible D match to TRBD1 (6 bases). Germline V lookup: CDR1 ENHRY, CDR2 SYGVKD. The CDR3 consists of 13 residues. V shed 9 bases and J shed 5 bases, with 14 bases lying between them. The CDR3 nucleotides read TGTGCCATTAAAAATGCAGGGGATCAGCCCCAGCATTTT. Its translation is CAIKNAGDQPQHF.

This rearrangement joins TRBV18 to TRBJ2-7; a possible D gene is TRBD1 (5 bases). This CDR3 is 13 amino acids long. The germline V and J ends were trimmed by 3 bases and 5 bases, with 11 bases remaining between them. Per germline, CDR1 KGHSH and CDR2 LQKENI. CDR3 protein: CASSPRQTHEQYF. The DNA for the CDR3 is TGTGCCAGCTCACCTCGACAGACCCACGAGCAGTACTTC.

This clone was detected only a few times. This chain connects TRBV13 to TRBJ1-1; 12 nucleotides agree with TRBD1. The CDR3 is 14 residues long. CDR1 is PRHDT and CDR2 is FYEKMQ in the germline V gene (reference sequence). With V trimmed by 5 bases and J by 6 bases, 4 bases remained unmatched. The CDR3, as DNA: TGTGCCAGCAGCCCGGGACAGGGGGCTTCTGAAGCTTTCTTT. It codes for CASSPGQGASEAFF.